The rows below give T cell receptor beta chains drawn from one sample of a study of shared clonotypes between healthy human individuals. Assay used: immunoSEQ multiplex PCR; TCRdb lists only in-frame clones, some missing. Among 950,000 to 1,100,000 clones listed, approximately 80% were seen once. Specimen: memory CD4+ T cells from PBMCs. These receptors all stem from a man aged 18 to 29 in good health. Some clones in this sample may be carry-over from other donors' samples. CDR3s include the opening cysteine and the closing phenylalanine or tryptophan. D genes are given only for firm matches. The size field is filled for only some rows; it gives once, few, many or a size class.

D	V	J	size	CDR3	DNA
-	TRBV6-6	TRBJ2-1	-	CASTLFSGYNEQFF	TGTGCCAGCACCCTCTTTAGCGGCTACAATGAGCAGTTCTTC
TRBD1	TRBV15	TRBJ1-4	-	CATSRDRGRKLFF	TGTGCCACCAGCAGGGACAGGGGTCGTAAACTGTTTTTT
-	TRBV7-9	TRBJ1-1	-	CASKREVNTEAFF	TGTGCCAGCAAGAGGGAAGTGAACACTGAAGCTTTCTTT
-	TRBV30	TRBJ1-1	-	CAWRLKQGTNTEAFF	TGTGCCTGGAGATTGAAGCAGGGGACGAACACTGAAGCTTTCTTT
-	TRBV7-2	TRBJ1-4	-	CASSPDLGVGEKLFF	TGTGCCAGCAGCCCAGACCTTGGGGTGGGTGAAAAACTGTTTTTT
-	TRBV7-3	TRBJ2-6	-	CASSLSVSGANVLTF	TGTGCCAGCAGCTTATCAGTATCTGGGGCCAACGTCCTGACTTTC
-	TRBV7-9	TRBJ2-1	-	CASSLLVGYEQFF	TGTGCCAGCAGCTTACTAGTGGGGTATGAGCAGTTCTTC
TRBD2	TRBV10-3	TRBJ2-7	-	CAISEVSSGEQYF	TGTGCCATCAGTGAGGTGTCTAGCGGGGAGCAGTACTTC
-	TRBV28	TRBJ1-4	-	CASSFRSANEKLFF	TGTGCCAGCAGTTTTAGGTCAGCTAATGAAAAACTGTTTTTT
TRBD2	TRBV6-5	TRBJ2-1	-	CASRGGLAGEGEQFF	TGTGCCAGCAGGGGGGGACTAGCGGGAGAAGGTGAGCAGTTCTTC
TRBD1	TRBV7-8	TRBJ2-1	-	CASSLRQGVDEQFF	TGTGCCAGCAGCTTAAGACAGGGGGTGGATGAGCAGTTCTTC
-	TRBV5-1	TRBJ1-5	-	CASSRQFNQPQHF	TGCGCCAGCAGCCGACAGTTCAACCAGCCCCAGCATTTT
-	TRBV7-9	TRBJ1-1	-	CASSSRTALNTEAFF	TGTGCCAGCAGCTCAAGGACAGCCTTGAACACTGAAGCTTTCTTT
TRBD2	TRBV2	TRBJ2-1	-	CASSPGTSGSDSSYNEQFF	TGTGCCAGCAGTCCCGGGACTAGCGGGAGTGATAGCTCCTACAATGAGCAGTTCTTC
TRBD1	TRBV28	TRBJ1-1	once	CASRGQGNTEAFF	TGTGCCAGCCGAGGACAGGGCAACACTGAAGCTTTCTTT
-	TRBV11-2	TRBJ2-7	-	CASSLELRGRLVYEQYF	TGTGCCAGCAGCTTAGAGCTACGCGGCAGGCTCGTCTACGAGCAGTACTTC
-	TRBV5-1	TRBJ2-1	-	CASSLNTRAGDEQFF	TGCGCCAGCAGCTTGAACACCCGGGCCGGGGATGAGCAGTTCTTC
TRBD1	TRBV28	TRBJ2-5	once	CASSSQGAAYQETQYF	TGTGCCAGCAGTTCTCAGGGGGCGGCCTATCAAGAGACCCAGTACTTC